Below, 27 T cell receptor beta chains from the same sample are listed, as sequenced in a study of identical twins. TCRdb re-derived calls from the 5' RACE reads in MiXCR, one entry per CDR3 protein. The sample has some 460,000 distinct CDR3 sequences; approximately 14% are singletons. This same sample was also part of a study on yellow fever vaccine responses in identical twins.

The specimen sequenced was CD4+ T cells sorted from blood. The receptors originated from a woman aged 18-29 years in good health.

The chain is built from TRBV20-1 and TRBJ2-2; TRBD1 might be the D (6 bases). Germline CDR1 reads DFQATT; CDR2 reads SNEGSKA (reference sequence). V shed 6 bases and J shed 6 bases, with 14 bases lying between them. The CDR3 totals 13 residues. CDR3 bases: TGCAGTGCGCCAGGGGTGCAGTCCGGGGAGCTGTTTTTT. It translates to CSAPGVQSGELFF.

The genes are TRBV6-1 and TRBJ2-2; 12 bases agree with TRBD2. This CDR3 is 15 amino acids long. Germline CDR1 and CDR2: MNHNS and SASEGT. V was pared by 5 bases and J by 5 bases, with 3 bases of the junction left unmatched. In DNA form, the CDR3 reads TGTGCCAGCAGTAAGACTAGCGGGGGTACCGGGGAGCTGTTTTTT. Translation: CASSKTSGGTGELFF.

This clonotype came up a few times. V usage is TRBV29-1 and J usage is TRBJ2-3, with no clear D. The V gene's germline CDR1 is SQVTM and CDR2 ANQGSEA. The CDR3 contains 12 residues. Trimming removed 4 bases at V and 5 bases at J, with 10 bases between. The CDR3 loop reads CSVGPSQDTQYF. The CDR3 DNA follows: TGCAGCGTTGGACCATCCCAAGATACGCAGTATTTT.

The V gene is TRBV4-1, the J gene TRBJ1-1, with D possibly being TRBD1 (5 bases). CDR1 is MGHRA and CDR2 is YSYEKL in the germline V gene. CDR3 length equals 16 residues. Trimming pared 4 bases from V and 3 bases from J, leaving 18 bases between. Written as DNA, the CDR3 is TGCGCCAGCAGCCGCCAACACCCAGGGTGGGACACTGAAGCTTTCTTT. Residues: CASSRQHPGWDTEAFF.

The genes are TRBV27 and TRBJ1-5; D not resolved. V was clipped by 3 bases and J by 5 bases, with 11 bases between them. Germline loops: CDR1 MNHEY, CDR2 SMNVEV (reference sequence). This CDR3 contains 14 residues. This CDR3 reads CASSFPTAYQPQHF. CDR3 sequence (DNA): TGTGCCAGCAGTTTCCCCACGGCGTATCAGCCCCAGCATTTT.

This sequence joins TRBV7-6 and TRBJ2-7; D is possibly TRBD1 (6 bases). This CDR3 comprises 13 residues. The germline V gene encodes CDR1 SGHVS and CDR2 FNYEAQ. Trimming left V 2 bases short and J 4 bases short, with 9 bases between. CDR3 in amino acids: CASSLNRDYEQYF. The DNA for the CDR3 is TGTGCCAGCAGCTTAAACAGGGATTACGAGCAGTACTTC.

The rearrangement uses TRBV20-1 and TRBJ2-1; TRBD2 might be the D (6 bases). The V and J ends lost 5 bases and 6 bases respectively, with 14 bases between them. This CDR3 region has 13 residues. CDR1 and CDR2 from the germline V gene are DFQATT and SNEGSKA (reference sequence). The CDR3 spells CSAVGREVNEQFF. In DNA, the CDR3 is TGCAGTGCTGTGGGCAGGGAGGTCAATGAGCAGTTCTTC.

The table lists this clonotype with a few counts. The chain uses TRBV7-3 and TRBJ2-6; 8 nucleotides match TRBD2. The CDR3 runs 15 residues. Trimming took 3 bases from V and 2 from J; bases not matched to a gene: 0. Germline V lookup: CDR1 SGHTA, CDR2 FQGTGA. Here the CDR3 reads CASSLGLAGANVLTF. In DNA form, the CDR3 reads TGTGCCAGCAGCTTGGGACTAGCTGGGGCCAACGTCCTGACTTTC.

In its sample, this clonotype was seen a few times. The V gene is TRBV11-2, the J gene TRBJ2-6; tentatively, D is TRBD1 or TRBD2 (5 bases each). Germline values: CDR1 SGHAT, CDR2 FQNNGV. The CDR3 totals 19 residues. V was cut by 3 bases and J by 2 bases, with 20 bases left in between. The CDR3 here is CASSFISGDGLAGANVLTF. The CDR3 DNA reads TGTGCCAGCAGCTTTATATCCGGGGACGGGCTCGCTGGGGCCAACGTCCTGACTTTC.

This clonotype came up a few times. The genes are TRBV20-1 and TRBJ2-5, with no clear D. V was pared by 0 bases and J by 5 bases, with 16 bases between. Germline V gene lookup returns CDR1 DFQATT and CDR2 SNEGSKA (reference sequence). This CDR3 contains 15 residues. CDR3 in amino acids: CSARDQDGGRETQYF. The DNA for the CDR3 is TGCAGTGCTAGAGATCAAGACGGTGGTAGGGAGACCCAGTACTTC.

The chain carries TRBV7-9 and TRBJ2-7, with no clear D. Looked up from germline, CDR1 is SEHNR and CDR2 is FQNEAQ (reference sequence). This CDR3 is built from 11 residues. Trimming removed 3 bases at V and 5 bases at J, with 5 bases between. In nucleotides, the CDR3 is TGTGCCAGCAGCTTTCAGCACGAGCAGTACTTC. Translation: CASSFQHEQYF.

This clonotype was detected a few times. The V call is TRBV7-2, the J call TRBJ1-1; 7 bases are shared with TRBD1. Trimming removed 1 base from V and 4 bases from J; junction bases left unmatched: 6. Germline V gene lookup returns CDR1 SGHTA and CDR2 FQGNSA. The CDR3 consists of 15 residues. The CDR3 loop reads CASSLEGDRATEAFF. Here the CDR3 DNA reads TGTGCCAGCAGCTTAGAGGGTGACAGGGCCACTGAAGCTTTCTTT.

The chain is built from TRBV27 and TRBJ1-4; perhaps TRBD1 as D (5 bases). The CDR3 spans 16 residues. Per germline, CDR1 MNHEY and CDR2 SMNVEV (reference sequence). Trimming took off 0 bases at V and 8 bases at J, with 16 bases between the two ends. The CDR3 nucleotides read TGTGCCAGCAGTTTATCCGCAGGGACCGGGTGGGAAAAACTGTTTTTT. Translated: CASSLSAGTGWEKLFF.

The V call is TRBV20-1, the J call TRBJ2-5; 13 bases agree with TRBD2. The CDR3 runs 17 residues. CDR1 is DFQATT and CDR2 is SNEGSKA in the germline V gene (reference sequence). V lost 6 bases and J lost 4; bases outside the gene matches: 14. The CDR3 coding sequence is TGCAGTGCCCGCAGGACTAGCGGGAGCGGGGGGGGAGAGACCCAGTACTTC. It encodes CSARRTSGSGGGETQYF.

In its sample, this clonotype was seen a few times. J is TRBJ2-3 and V is TRBV12-3 or TRBV12-4; perhaps TRBD2 as D (6 bases). The CDR3 has 16 residues. Trimming took 7 bases from V and 5 from J, leaving 22 bases between them. CDR3 coding DNA: TGTGCCAGCACCCCCCAACGGAGGGAGTCGGGAGATACGCAGTATTTT. It yields the protein CASTPQRRESGDTQYF.

This chain uses TRBV2 with TRBJ2-2; 7 positions match TRBD1. This CDR3 spans 15 amino acids. CDR1 is SNHLY, CDR2 FYNNEI, per germline. V was pared by 5 bases and J by 8 bases, with 11 bases of the junction left unmatched. DNA of the CDR3: TGTGCCAGCAGTCCGGGACAGAAGGTTTTTGGGGAGCTGTTTTTT. This translates into CASSPGQKVFGELFF.

This chain joins TRBV7-2 and TRBJ2-7; no definite D call. The V gene lost 3 bases and the J gene lost 0 bases, with 12 bases spanning the gap. CDR1 is SGHTA, CDR2 FQGNSA, per germline. The CDR3 runs to 15 residues. CDR3 region: CASSFITVSSYEQYF. The CDR3 coding sequence is TGTGCCAGCAGCTTTATAACGGTTTCCTCCTACGAGCAGTACTTC. Using reference TRBV7-2 and TRBJ2-7 for the parts outside the CDR3, the full variable domain is GAGVSQSPSNKVTEKGKDVELRCDPISGHTALYWYRQSLGQGLEFLIYFQGNSAPDKSGLPSDRFSAERTGGSVSTLTIQRTQQEDSAVYLCASSFITVSSYEQYFGPGTRLTVT.

This clonotype came up a few times. This chain connects TRBV28 to TRBJ1-2; D gene ambiguous. This CDR3 comprises 11 residues. The germline CDR1 and CDR2 sequences are MDHEN and SYDVKM. V was shortened by 10 bases and J by 0 bases, with 6 bases between the two germline ends. DNA for the CDR3: TGTGCCATCAGACCTAACTATGGCTACACCTTC. Protein product: CAIRPNYGYTF.

This clonotype appeared a few times. This chain uses TRBV6-5 with TRBJ2-1, with D unclear. Trimming pared 1 base from V and 4 bases from J, leaving 8 bases between. Germline CDR1 MNHEY, CDR2 SVGAGI. The CDR3 runs to 14 residues. The CDR3 DNA reads TGTGCCAGCAGTTACTATCGAGGTTACAATGAGCAGTTCTTC. It is translated as CASSYYRGYNEQFF.

This clonotype has just a few counts. This rearrangement joins TRBV18 to TRBJ2-7, with 7 positions matching TRBD2. The junction had 5 bases not matched to a gene; V was cut back by 0 bases and J by 3 bases. The CDR3 has 15 amino acids. CDR1 and CDR2 (germline): KGHSH, LQKENI. The CDR3 DNA reads TGTGCCAGCTCACCACCCGGAGCGGGGAGCTACGAGCAGTACTTC. Encoded protein: CASSPPGAGSYEQYF.

This clonotype was recorded a few times. The rearrangement joins TRBV7-3 to TRBJ2-7; D is perhaps TRBD1 or TRBD2 (6 bases each). V was pared by 2 bases and J by 2 bases, with 10 bases between. Looked up from germline, CDR1 is SGHTA and CDR2 is FQGTGA. The CDR3 contains 14 residues. The CDR3 bases are TGTGCCAGCAGCTTATCGGGGGCCCCCTACGAGCAGTACTTC. Translation gives CASSLSGAPYEQYF.

This chain uses TRBV29-1 with TRBJ1-4, with D hard to call. There are 13 residues in the CDR3. Per the germline V gene, CDR1 is SQVTM and CDR2 is ANQGSEA. Trimming cost V 3 bases and J 10 bases, with 15 bases left between them. CDR3 region: CSVDGQSAGKLFF. For the CDR3, the DNA is TGCAGCGTTGATGGCCAGTCAGCTGGAAAACTGTTTTTT.

The chain is built from TRBV18 and TRBJ2-7; D is perhaps TRBD1 (5 bases). The CDR3 has 13 residues. CDR1 and CDR2 (germline): KGHSH, LQKENI. Trimming left V 5 bases short and J 3 bases short, with 11 bases between. The CDR3 region is CASSAGPFYEQYF. CDR3 DNA sequence: TGTGCCAGCTCAGCAGGGCCCTTCTACGAGCAGTACTTC.

This clonotype turned up a few times. V and J are TRBV10-3 and TRBJ2-3; 10 positions match TRBD2. The CDR3 runs to 13 residues. Looked up from germline, CDR1 is ENHRY and CDR2 is SYGVKD. The trim removed 11 bases at V and 0 bases at J, leaving 2 bases unmatched. CDR3 amino acids: CASLAGSTDTQYF. As DNA, the CDR3 is TGTGCCTCACTAGCGGGGAGCACAGATACGCAGTATTTT.

The rearrangement joins TRBV7-9 to TRBJ2-5; possibly TRBD2 for D (6 bases). CDR3 length: 14 amino acids. V was cut by 2 bases and J by 4 bases, with 11 bases left in between. Germline assignment: CDR1 SEHNR and CDR2 FQNEAQ (reference sequence). The CDR3 DNA reads TGTGCCAGCAGCTTAATAGGACTACCAGAGACCCAGTACTTC. Translating gives CASSLIGLPETQYF.

This clonotype was detected only a few times. The chain joins TRBV18 to TRBJ2-5, with D possibly TRBD2 on 5 matching bases. Germline CDR1 KGHSH, CDR2 LQKENI. The CDR3 length is 15 residues. The V and J ends lost 2 bases and 5 bases respectively, with 15 bases between them. The CDR3 here is CASSPMGGQMETQYF. DNA for the CDR3: TGTGCCAGCTCACCAATGGGCGGGCAGATGGAGACCCAGTACTTC.

This clonotype turned up a few times. The CDR3 sequence: CASRTGSSSYNEQFF. For the CDR3, the DNA is TGTGCCAGTCGAACAGGGAGTAGCTCCTACAATGAGCAGTTCTTC. This chain links TRBV25-1 with TRBJ2-1, with TRBD1 as a possible D gene (6 bases). The germline CDR1 and CDR2 sequences are MGHDK and SYGVNS. This CDR3 spans 15 amino acids. V lost 9 bases, J lost 0 bases, and 15 bases lay in between.